In its sample, the clone carrying this T cell receptor (beta chain) was seen a few times. The target antigen is unknown. The TCRbeta library was prepared with unique molecular identifiers. TCRdb redid the calling of the PCR reads with MiXCR, one entry per CDR3 protein. Here the sample spans more than 200,000 distinct CDR3 sequences, more than 20% being singletons. These data are taken from a study of T-cell reconstitution after alpha-beta-depleted transplantation in children. Overall study findings and caveats: Recipient T cells and thymic progenitors that survived were the source of the high TCRbeta diversity seen at day 60 in some patients.

The ends lost 4 bases at V and 2 bases at J; junction bases unmatched: 8. The CDR3 consists of 15 residues. Germline assignment: CDR1 SGHKS and CDR2 YYEKEE (reference sequence). The sequencing here drew on PBMCs, taken before TCRalphabeta/CD19-depleted stem cell transplant. The receptor was derived from a girl aged 2 to 10 with Fanconi anemia, due to receive a stem cell transplant. The V call is TRBV5-5, the J call TRBJ2-7, with 8 bases identical to TRBD1. CDR3 in DNA: TGTGCCAGCAGCGGGACCGGGACAGGTCCCTACGAGCAGTACTTC. It is translated as CASSGTGTGPYEQYF.